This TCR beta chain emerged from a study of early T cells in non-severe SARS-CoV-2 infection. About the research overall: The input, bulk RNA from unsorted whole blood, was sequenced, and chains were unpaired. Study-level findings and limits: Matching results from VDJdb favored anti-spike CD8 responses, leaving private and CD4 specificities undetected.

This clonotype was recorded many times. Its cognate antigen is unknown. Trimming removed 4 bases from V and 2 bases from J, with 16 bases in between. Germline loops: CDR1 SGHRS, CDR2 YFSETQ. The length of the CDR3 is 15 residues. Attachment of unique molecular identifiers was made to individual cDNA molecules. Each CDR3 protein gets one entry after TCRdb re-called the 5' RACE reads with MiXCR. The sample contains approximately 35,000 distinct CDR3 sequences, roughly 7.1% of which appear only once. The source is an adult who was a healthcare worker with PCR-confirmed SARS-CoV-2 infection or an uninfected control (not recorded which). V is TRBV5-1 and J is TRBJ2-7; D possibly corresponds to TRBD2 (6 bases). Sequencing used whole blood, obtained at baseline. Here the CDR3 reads CASSQRDGSTYEQYF. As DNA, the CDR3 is TGCGCCAGCAGCCAAAGGGACGGGAGCACCTACGAGCAGTACTTC.